The rows below give T cell receptor beta chains drawn from one sample of a study of STAT5B mutations in CD4+ large granular lymphocyte leukemia. Assay used: immunoSEQ multiplex PCR; TCRdb lists only in-frame clones, some missing. The sample has 30,000 or so clones, 76% seen once. Sequenced sample: CD4+ T cells from blood buffy coats. Receptors originate from a human donor in good health. The conserved cysteine and the conserved F or W are not part of the CDR3 here. Expanded clones are given a class, and other clones once, few, many or no size at all.

j_gene,v_gene,abundance,CDR3aa
TRBJ2-7,TRBV5-1,few,ASSSGQITEQY
TRBJ2-3,TRBV5-6,.,ASSLPLQGRSTDTQY
TRBJ2-7,TRBV27,once,ASSFSRSGGGVGEQY
TRBJ2-1,TRBV7-3,few,ASSLDYLYNEQF
TRBJ1-5,TRBV30,.,AWNRGEQSKH
TRBJ2-3,TRBV19,.,ASSKGGTGRTDTQY
TRBJ1-5,TRBV4-2,few,ASSQEQAINQPQH
TRBJ1-1,TRBV20-1,.,SARIGGEAF
TRBJ1-1,TRBV7-2,once,ASSFQGAQVNTEAF
TRBJ2-5,TRBV5-1,.,AGSQGPVETQY
TRBJ1-2,TRBV15,.,ATSRDRTGWGYT
TRBJ2-7,TRBV2,.,ASTIVRAGAYEQY
TRBJ2-1,TRBV18,.,ASSPPQGSQDNEQF
TRBJ2-5,TRBV5-1,once,ASSLDRGRETQY
TRBJ2-2,TRBV5-1,.,ASSLGGRVTANTGELF